The present TCR beta chain was sequenced within a study of blood T cells in healthy people across ages (dated by TCRdb to between 2015 and 2016). Background for the entire study: In model experiments, template switching captured about one uniquely barcoded TCR beta cDNA molecule for every two T cells. The study measured age-related changes in TCR beta repertoire diversity using deep sequencing normalized with unique cDNA molecular identifiers. Four age groups were formed from the donors: young (average roughly 15 years), middle-aged (around 40), aged (about 68) and long-lived (around 80). To avoid experimental bias, donors of different ages were distributed randomly across sequencing lanes. Two additional independent replicas of 1 million unique cDNA reads from the same blood draw were analyzed for two donors (one aged 18 to 30 and one aged 80 or older).

Deletion took 4 bases off V and 5 bases off J, with a span of 3 bases between the germline ends. Counted from cysteine to phenylalanine, this CDR3 has 10 amino acids. Of all the DNA, just the CDR3 is kept, 30 bases in frame from base 1. The germline V gene (reference sequence) specifies DFQATT as CDR1 and SNEGSKA as CDR2. Libraries were constructed by 5' RACE. These reads were obtained on an Illumina HiSeq 2500. A second about 6 to 11 cycle PCR used a sample-barcoded 5' primer and a J-beta primer mix. A template-switch 5' adaptor carrying 12 random nucleotides introduced a unique molecular identifier onto each TCR beta cDNA molecule. Each sample yielded at least 2.5 million CDR3-containing paired-end reads. First-strand cDNA synthesis was performed from all RNA using the Mint cDNA synthesis kit, with priming by a TRBC-specific oligonucleotide. All cDNA was treated with uracil-DNA glycosylase and then went through a first 18-cycle PCR with the universal primers M1SS and BC2_uni_R. Under the source paper's analysis protocol: For normalization, 1 million high-quality reads were randomly selected from each sample, with every read carrying a distinct molecular identifier. Reads sharing molecular identifiers were discarded rather than binned into consensus sequences. MiTCR, run with a Q25 quality threshold and the strictest error-elimination algorithm, handled CDR3 identification, clonotype clustering and error correction. A nonparametric unseen species model using Euler transformation provided a lower-bound estimate of total TCR beta diversity. Clones were called with MiXCR by TCRdb after fastp trimmed the public reads at Q25, and only in-frame beta chains were retained. Merged by CDR3 protein, the rows form single entries marked with the most common genes and DNA. The V and J calls come from TCRdb's annotation, not from the publication. The sample has around 1.5 million distinct CDR3 sequences on record, around 42% of them singletons. The ten largest clones represent 7.9% of the sample.

Overall study results and their limits: Observed TCR beta diversity per million T cells fell roughly linearly with age, and a significant reduction was already apparent by age approximately 40. The CMV infection status of donors was not known, potentially confounding age-related changes in expanded clonotypes. Because profiling used bulk unsorted PBMCs, naive and antigen-experienced compartments could not be compared conclusively. Total diversity estimates from one million sequenced T cells were considered lower bounds and underestimates. The long-lived group showed more naive CD4+ T cells, fewer expanded clones and increased TCR diversity than the aged group, suggesting age selection. A strong correlation was found between observed TCR beta diversity and the percentage of naive T cells measured by flow cytometry.

Of note for this clonotype: What this receptor recognizes is not known. No base quality information exists; no much larger clone differs at one position.

The donors were some 36 Caucasian individuals from Russia, aged roughly 6 to 100 years, who were systemically healthy. Each donor gave 9.5 to 10 milliliters of peripheral blood, drawn into EDTA-treated Vacutainer tubes. Ficoll-Paque density-gradient centrifugation was used to isolate PBMCs, with at least 7 million obtained per sample. Trizol reagent was used to extract total RNA from PBMCs, with at least 6 micrograms per sample. Naive CD45RAhigh/CD27high T cell percentages were measured by flow cytometry on a PBMC aliquot from every donor. The sequenced material came from blood. The TCR comes from a woman aged 18-30 years in good health. The rearranged chain carries TRBV20-1 and TRBJ2-1; the D segment cannot be called with confidence. CDR3 protein: CSATDNEQFF. The nucleotide sequence reads as follows: TGCAGTGCTACGGACAATGAGCAGTTCTTC.